The 18 T cell receptor beta chains in this list originate from one sample, sequenced in a study of Ad26.COV2.S vaccination and SARS-CoV-2 variants. Some clones are missing from TCRdb's copy, which holds only in-frame ones; the method was immunoSEQ multiplex PCR. Of some 370,000 clones in the sample, about four fifths were seen once. Sample treatment: about 20 received Ad26.COV2.S at low or high dose, single or two shots; 5 received placebo; per-sample allocation not given. Repertoires come from day 63 after the first vaccine or placebo injection. Sequencing was performed on peripheral blood, taken in a trial of Ad26.COV2.S vaccine versus placebo. Every receptor here comes from a person aged 18-60 years who received the Ad26.COV2.S COVID-19 vaccine or a placebo.

V gene TRBV11-2 combines with J gene TRBJ2-7, with TRBD2 as a possible D gene (5 bases). V lost 1 base and J 5 bases, leaving 15 bases between the germline ends. Germline values: CDR1 SGHAT, CDR2 FQNNGV. This CDR3 region has 15 residues. The CDR3 spells CASSLVSLEGNEQYF. CDR3 nucleotides: TGTGCCAGCAGCTTAGTGAGTTTAGAGGGAAACGAGCAGTACTTC.

This clone was seen a single time. The chain uses TRBV3-1 (or the pseudogene TRBV3-2) and TRBJ1-6, with unresolved D. The CDR3 runs 13 residues. Germline V lookup: CDR1 LGHDT, CDR2 YNNKEL (reference sequence). Trimming removed 3 bases from V and 9 bases from J, with 9 bases in between. CDR3 DNA sequence: TGTGCCAGCAGCCACTTAAGGAGTTCACCCCTCCACTTT. This codes for CASSHLRSSPLHF.

The chain uses TRBV6-6 and TRBJ1-1, with D perhaps TRBD1 (5 bases). In germline, CDR1 is MNHNY, CDR2 SVGAGI (reference sequence). The V gene lost 5 bases and the J gene lost 3 bases, with 13 bases spanning the gap. There are 14 residues in the CDR3. The CDR3 protein is CASSPQGGDTEAFF. CDR3 DNA sequence: TGTGCCAGCAGTCCCCAGGGAGGGGACACTGAAGCTTTCTTT.

The rearrangement uses TRBV19 and TRBJ2-3; possibly TRBD1 for D (6 bases). Germline V gives CDR1 LNHDA, CDR2 SQIVND (reference sequence). V was shortened by 10 bases and J by 0 bases, with 14 bases between the two germline ends. The CDR3 spans 14 residues. The CDR3, as DNA: TGTGCCACTAGGGGGACGTTAAGCACAGATACGCAGTATTTT. Translated, it gives CATRGTLSTDTQYF.

The DNA for the CDR3 is TGTGCCAGCAGCCAAACGGGGACAGGCGGAACCGGGGAGCTGTTTTTT. Its translation is CASSQTGTGGTGELFF. The chain combines TRBV14 with TRBJ2-2; 8 positions agree with TRBD1. The V and J ends lost 2 bases and 5 bases, in that order; junction bases with no gene match: 7. Germline-derived CDR1 and CDR2 are SGHDN and FVKESK. This CDR3 spans 16 amino acids.

The J gene is TRBJ2-1, the V gene TRBV3-1 (or the pseudogene TRBV3-2), with D tentatively TRBD1 (5 bases). This CDR3 has 13 residues. From germline, CDR1 is LGHDT and CDR2 YNNKEL (reference sequence). V lost 6 bases, J lost 3 bases, and 9 bases lay in between. CDR3 amino acids: CASRGRDYNEQFF. CDR3 nucleotides: TGTGCCAGCAGGGGCAGGGACTACAATGAGCAGTTCTTC.

This sequence joins TRBV19 and TRBJ2-3; 12 nucleotides agree with TRBD2. The germline V gene encodes CDR1 LNHDA and CDR2 SQIVND (reference sequence). The CDR3 extends over 14 amino acids. Unmatched junction bases numbered 2, after V lost 7 bases and J lost 3 bases. The CDR3 region is CASTLAGGTDTQYF. CDR3 nucleotides: TGTGCCAGTACACTAGCGGGAGGAACAGATACGCAGTATTTT.

The chain recombines TRBV10-3 with TRBJ1-2; D gene uncertain. Trimming stripped 8 bases from V and 8 bases from J, with 18 bases between. The V gene's germline CDR1 is ENHRY and CDR2 SYGVKD. The CDR3 is made up of 13 amino acids. The CDR3 DNA sequence: TGTGCCATCGAGGGTGAGGGTATTCGCGGCTACACCTTC. Amino acid sequence: CAIEGEGIRGYTF.

V and J are TRBV30 and TRBJ2-7; weak D call: TRBD2 (5 bases). Germline assignment: CDR1 GTSNPN and CDR2 SVGIG (reference sequence). This CDR3 comprises 14 residues. Trimming shortened V by 2 bases and J by 4 bases, and 15 bases separated the two germline ends. The DNA of the CDR3 is TGTGCCTGGAGTAGGTCGGGGAAAGGGTACGAGCAGTACTTC. Translated, it gives CAWSRSGKGYEQYF.

The V gene is TRBV27, the J gene TRBJ2-2; TRBD1 matches 10 bases. With V trimmed by 4 bases and J by 4 bases, 6 bases remained unmatched. The CDR3 is 16 amino acids. Germline CDR1 reads MNHEY; CDR2 reads SMNVEV (reference sequence). The DNA for the CDR3 is TGTGCCAGCAGTTACCGGGACAGGGGAGGCACCGGGGAGCTGTTTTTT. Translation: CASSYRDRGGTGELFF.

The chain couples TRBV4-1 to TRBJ2-1, with no clear D. The CDR3 sequence is 15 residues long. V lost 1 base, J lost 8 bases, and 15 bases lay in between. CDR1 is MGHRA, CDR2 YSYEKL, per germline. The CDR3 loop is CASSQVVGTQDEQFF. The CDR3 bases are TGCGCCAGCAGCCAAGTCGTAGGAACTCAGGATGAGCAGTTCTTC.

V is TRBV6-5 and J is TRBJ2-3; tentative D call: TRBD2 (6 bases). The germline gives CDR1 MNHEY, CDR2 SVGAGI. The CDR3 has 12 amino acids. V lost 8 bases and J 6 bases, leaving 12 bases between the germline ends. The CDR3: CASGLREDTQYF. The CDR3 DNA is TGTGCCAGCGGGCTTCGGGAGGATACGCAGTATTTT.

This sequence joins TRBV4-1 and TRBJ1-1, with D possibly matching TRBD1 (6 bases). Trimming pared 0 bases from V and 1 base from J, leaving 15 bases between. Germline V gene data show CDR1 as MGHRA and CDR2 as YSYEKL. This CDR3 is built from 17 residues. The CDR3 protein is CASSQDELQGSNTEAFF. The CDR3 region has the DNA TGCGCCAGCAGCCAAGATGAGCTGCAGGGGTCGAACACTGAAGCTTTCTTT.

The chain employs TRBV19 and TRBJ1-1; D might be TRBD1 (6 bases). The CDR3 covers 14 residues. The ends were cut back, 5 bases at V and 6 bases at J, with 16 bases in the middle. Germline V lookup: CDR1 LNHDA, CDR2 SQIVND (reference sequence). The CDR3 loop is CASSPTQQGPEAFF. The DNA of the CDR3 is TGTGCCAGTAGTCCCACTCAACAGGGACCTGAAGCTTTCTTT.

This chain links TRBV7-9 with TRBJ2-3; the D gene is possibly TRBD1 (5 bases). Germline V CDR1 and CDR2: SEHNR, FQNEAQ (reference sequence). Trimming cost V 3 bases and J 2 bases, with 9 bases left between them. The CDR3 consists of 14 residues. The CDR3 spells CASSFVGDTDTQYF. As DNA, the CDR3 is TGTGCCAGCAGCTTCGTAGGGGACACAGATACGCAGTATTTT.

The chain joins TRBV19 to TRBJ1-6; 12 bases align to TRBD1. The CDR3 is made up of 16 amino acids. J gave up 7 bases and V 5 bases, and 6 bases lay outside the gene matches. The germline gives CDR1 LNHDA, CDR2 SQIVND (reference sequence). DNA of the CDR3: TGTGCCAGTAGTCTGGGACAGGGGGCACGGAATTCACCCCTCCACTTT. It encodes CASSLGQGARNSPLHF.

This clone was observed a single time. This chain joins TRBV14 and TRBJ1-5; a weak D match, TRBD1 (5 bases). V lost 4 bases, J lost 4 bases, and 8 bases lay in between. The CDR3 consists of 13 residues. The germline V gene has CDR1 SGHDN and CDR2 FVKESK. CDR3 amino acids: CASSRGGNQPQHF. CDR3 DNA: TGTGCCAGCAGCCGTGGGGGGAATCAGCCCCAGCATTTT.

This sequence joins TRBV2 and TRBJ2-7, with unresolved D. V was clipped by 6 bases and J by 5 bases, with 17 bases between them. Germline V gene sequence: CDR1 SNHLY, CDR2 FYNNEI. This CDR3 has 14 amino acids. The CDR3 DNA sequence: TGTGCCAGCAGAGCCTTGGACGCCTGGGACGAGCAGTACTTC. The encoded protein is CASRALDAWDEQYF.